This is a list of T cell receptor beta chains from one sample in a study of shared clonotypes between healthy human individuals. Generated by immunoSEQ multiplex PCR, the TCRdb table keeps only in-frame clones and is missing some. The sample contains 550,000 to 800,000 clones, about 90% of which appear only once. The sequencing input was memory CD8+ T cells from PBMCs. These receptors originate from a man in his late teens or twenties in good health. Some clones in this sample may be carry-over from other donors' samples. CDR3s include the opening cysteine and the closing phenylalanine or tryptophan. D genes are given only for firm matches. The size entry is marked missing in some rows and otherwise reads once, few, many or a size class.

d_gene	j_gene	v_gene	abundance	CDR3nt	CDR3aa
TRBD1	TRBJ1-1	TRBV5-1	once	TGCGCCAGCAGCCCAGGGGGATTGGGCACTGAAGCTTTCTTT	CASSPGGLGTEAFF
TRBD1	TRBJ2-7	TRBV7-2	-	TGTGCCAGCAGCCGGGACAGGTCCTACGAGCAGTACTTC	CASSRDRSYEQYF
-	TRBJ1-1	TRBV11-2	few	TGTGCCAGCAGCTTAGCCTGGGAAGCTTTCTTT	CASSLAWEAFF
-	TRBJ2-5	TRBV7-8	-	TGTGCCAGCGTCGGGTTTGGAGAGACCCAGTACTTC	CASVGFGETQYF
TRBD2	TRBJ2-2	TRBV9	-	TGTGCCAGCAGAGCGGGGCTAAACACCGGGGAGCTGTTTTTT	CASRAGLNTGELFF
-	TRBJ1-6	TRBV6-6	-	TGTGCCAGCAGGGACCTGAATAATTCACCCCTCCACTTT	CASRDLNNSPLHF
-	TRBJ1-1	TRBV19	-	TGTGCCAGTAGTTTCACAGAGAACACTGAAGCTTTCTTT	CASSFTENTEAFF
TRBD2	TRBJ2-7	TRBV7-9	-	TGTGCCAGCAGCTTAGGTTCTTCGACTATGGGGACTACCGGCTACGAGCAGTACTTC	CASSLGSSTMGTTGYEQYF
TRBD2	TRBJ2-1	TRBV6-5	-	TGTGCCTCTTATACTAGCGGGTTGAGTGAGCAGTTCTTC	CASYTSGLSEQFF
-	TRBJ1-5	TRBV12-2	-	TGTGCAAGTCGCTTCAAAAGGACAGGGGAATGCCAGCCCCAGCATTTT	CASRFKRTGECQPQHF
-	TRBJ2-7	TRBV5-1	once	TGCGCCAGCAGCTTGGGGAGGGCCTACGAGCAGTACTTC	CASSLGRAYEQYF
-	TRBJ2-3	TRBV9	-	TGTGCCAGCAGCGTAGATACAGCGCTGGATACGCAGTATTTT	CASSVDTALDTQYF
-	TRBJ2-4	TRBV19	-	TGTGCCAGTAGTATAGGGCAACCTCGGACAAGAGATTCCAAAAACATTCAGTACTTC	CASSIGQPRTRDSKNIQYF
TRBD1	TRBJ1-5	TRBV27	-	TGTGCCAGCAGTCCCGACAGGGGAGGCAATCAGCCCCAGCATTTT	CASSPDRGGNQPQHF
TRBD1	TRBJ2-7	TRBV30	-	TGTGCCTGGAGTGTTGGACAGGGGATGAACGAGCAGTACTTC	CAWSVGQGMNEQYF
-	TRBJ2-1	TRBV7-3	once	TGTGCCAGCAGCTCAACGGCAGCAGATGAGCAGTTCTTC	CASSSTAADEQFF
-	TRBJ1-2	TRBV20-1	-	TGCAGTGCTCTCTATGGCTACACCTTC	CSALYGYTF
-	TRBJ2-5	TRBV11-2	-	TGTGCCAGCGGAGAGAGTGAAGAGACCCAGTACTTC	CASGESEETQYF
-	TRBJ1-1	TRBV28	few	TGTGCCAGCAGTTTGCCGACCTGGAACACTGAAGCTTTCTTT	CASSLPTWNTEAFF
-	TRBJ2-1	TRBV27	-	TGTGCCAGCAGTCCACCTCTAGTAAACTCCTACAATGAGCAGTTCTTC	CASSPPLVNSYNEQFF
TRBD1	TRBJ1-4	TRBV4-3	-	TGCGCCAGCAGCCCACCGGGACAGGGAGTGCGTCACGAAAAACTGTTTTTT	CASSPPGQGVRHEKLFF
-	TRBJ2-7	TRBV5-1	-	TGCGCCAGCAGCAGATCGGAAGTCCAGTCTTACTCCTACGAGCAGTACTTC	CASSRSEVQSYSYEQYF
-	TRBJ1-2	TRBV11-2	-	TGTGCCAGCAGACCCCGCGGGGCAATGGGCAACTATGGCTACACCTTC	CASRPRGAMGNYGYTF
TRBD1	TRBJ2-3	TRBV2	-	TGTGCCAGCAGGGATATCAGGGGGTACGGCACAGATACGCAGTATTTT	CASRDIRGYGTDTQYF
-	TRBJ1-5	TRBV28	-	TGTGCCAGCAGAGTAAGTTACAATCAGCCCCAGCATTTT	CASRVSYNQPQHF
TRBD2	TRBJ2-7	TRBV27	-	TGTGCCAGCAGTTCCGGGCTAGCGGGATTACCGTTCGAGCAGTACTTC	CASSSGLAGLPFEQYF
-	TRBJ2-7	TRBV7-2	-	TGTGCCAGCAGCTCCGAGGCCGGGCTTGAGCAGTACTTC	CASSSEAGLEQYF
-	TRBJ1-2	TRBV9	-	TGTGCCAGCAGCCCAACCCCGGGACCGGGGTATGGCTACACCTTC	CASSPTPGPGYGYTF
-	TRBJ2-7	TRBV5-6	-	TGTGCCAGCAGCCCCGAGAGCTCCTACGAGCAGTACTTC	CASSPESSYEQYF
-	TRBJ2-1	TRBV5-6	-	TGTGCCAGCAGCTTGACCGCGATCTGGGATGAGCAGTTCTTC	CASSLTAIWDEQFF
TRBD1	TRBJ2-7	TRBV28	-	TGTGCCAGCAGTCCTCGACAGGGGGCTCTCTACGAGCAGTACTTC	CASSPRQGALYEQYF
-	TRBJ2-5	TRBV5-1	-	TGCGCCAGCAGCTCCCTTTTCAGTGCCGGCGCGAGTCAAGAGACCCAGTACTTC	CASSSLFSAGASQETQYF
TRBD1	TRBJ2-2	TRBV5-4	-	TGTGCCAGCAGCCCCCCGGGCAGGGGGCTCACCGGGGAGCTGTTTTTT	CASSPPGRGLTGELFF
-	TRBJ1-5	TRBV28	-	TGTGCCAGCAGTTTAATCGTGAAGTTACAGGGAGTCAATCAGCCCCAGCATTTT	CASSLIVKLQGVNQPQHF
-	TRBJ2-5	TRBV7-9	-	TGTGCCAGCAGCTTAGGGGTGCGGTACCAAGAGACCCAGTACTTC	CASSLGVRYQETQYF
-	TRBJ1-4	TRBV11-3	-	TGTGCCAGCAGCCCGGACGGGTATGAAAAACTGTTTTTT	CASSPDGYEKLFF
-	TRBJ2-7	TRBV28	-	TGTGCCAGCAGTTTAGGAAGGACCTACGAGCAGTACTTC	CASSLGRTYEQYF
TRBD2	TRBJ2-3	TRBV28	-	TGTGCCAGCAGTTTACTTACCTCCCTGGGACTAGCGGGTACTAGCACAGATACGCAGTATTTT	CASSLLTSLGLAGTSTDTQYF
-	TRBJ2-1	TRBV29-1	-	TGCAGCGTTGAAGACGACCAGAGCTCCTACAATGAGCAGTTCTTC	CSVEDDQSSYNEQFF
-	TRBJ2-3	TRBV28	-	TGTGCCACCAGAGAGGGGGTACGGGGCACAGATACGCAGTATTTT	CATREGVRGTDTQYF
-	TRBJ2-7	TRBV19	-	TGTGCCAGTAGTTTTTCGACGGCTGCCTACGAGCAGTACTTC	CASSFSTAAYEQYF
TRBD1	TRBJ2-1	TRBV27	-	TGTGCCAGCAGTTTCGACAGGGTTGGGTATGAGCAGTTCTTC	CASSFDRVGYEQFF
TRBD1	TRBJ2-7	TRBV9	-	TGTGCCAGCAGCGTGGCCGATTGGACAGGGGTAGGCTACGAGCAGTACTTC	CASSVADWTGVGYEQYF
-	TRBJ1-1	TRBV27	-	TGTGCCAGCAGTTTAGGGGGGGCGCACACTGAAGCTTTCTTT	CASSLGGAHTEAFF
TRBD2	TRBJ2-7	TRBV27	-	TGTGCCAGCAGTTTATCCGCGACTAGCGGGAGGGTCCACGAGCAGTACTTC	CASSLSATSGRVHEQYF
-	TRBJ1-2	TRBV29-1	-	TGCAGCGTTGAGTTCACGGCAACCAACCAATACTATGGCTACACCTTC	CSVEFTATNQYYGYTF
-	TRBJ2-7	TRBV7-9	few	TGTGCCAGCAGTTTATTCGCCTACGAGCAGTACTTC	CASSLFAYEQYF
TRBD2	TRBJ2-7	TRBV27	-	TGTGCCAGCAGACCAATAGCGGGAGGGCCGGGGTACGAGCAGTACTTC	CASRPIAGGPGYEQYF
TRBD2	TRBJ2-2	TRBV11-2	-	TGTGCCAGCAGCTTGAGCGGGGTCATAGCGAACACCGGGGAGCTGTTTTTT	CASSLSGVIANTGELFF
-	TRBJ2-1	TRBV27	-	TGTGCCAGCAGTTTACCCCATAGCGGAGGCCCTTACAATGAGCAGTTCTTC	CASSLPHSGGPYNEQFF
-	TRBJ2-7	TRBV27	-	TGTGCCAGCCGAACCAAGACAGGCCTCTACGAGCAGTACTTC	CASRTKTGLYEQYF
TRBD1	TRBJ2-1	TRBV10-1	once	TGCGCCAGCAGTGACGTTCAGGGGGCCGATGAGCAGTTCTTC	CASSDVQGADEQFF
-	TRBJ2-7	TRBV2	-	TGTGCCAGCAGGGGGGATTCGAGCGAGCAGTACTTC	CASRGDSSEQYF
-	TRBJ1-1	TRBV28	few	TGTGCCAGCAGTTGGTCCCGGGCGAACACTGAAGCTTTCTTT	CASSWSRANTEAFF
-	TRBJ2-2	TRBV9	-	TGTGCCAGCAGCGTAGATCAAAGGAAATCGGGCACCGGGGAGCTGTTTTTT	CASSVDQRKSGTGELFF
-	TRBJ2-7	TRBV7-9	-	TGTGCCAGCAGACCCCCAGCCGATCGGGAGCAGTACTTC	CASRPPADREQYF
-	TRBJ2-4	TRBV14	-	TGTGCCAGCAGCCAAGGGCGATCCGGGGGAAACATTCAGTACTTC	CASSQGRSGGNIQYF
-	TRBJ1-5	TRBV10-2	-	TGCGCCAGCAGTGAGTGGGGCGGGCGAGATCAGCCCCAGCATTTT	CASSEWGGRDQPQHF
-	TRBJ1-5	TRBV6-6	few	TGTGCCAGCAGTTATTTGGGCAATCAGCCCCAGCATTTT	CASSYLGNQPQHF
-	TRBJ2-1	TRBV5-1	once	TGCGCCAGCAGCGGGGACAACCACAATGAGCAGTTCTTC	CASSGDNHNEQFF